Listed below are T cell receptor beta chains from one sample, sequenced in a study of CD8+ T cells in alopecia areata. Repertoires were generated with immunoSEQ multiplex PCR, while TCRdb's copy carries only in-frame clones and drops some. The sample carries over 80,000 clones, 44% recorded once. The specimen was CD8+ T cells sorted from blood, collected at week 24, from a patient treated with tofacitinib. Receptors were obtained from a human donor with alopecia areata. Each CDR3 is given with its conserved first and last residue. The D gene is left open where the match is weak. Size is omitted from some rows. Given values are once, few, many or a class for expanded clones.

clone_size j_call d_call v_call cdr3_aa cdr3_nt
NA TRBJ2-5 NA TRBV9 CASSVDETQYF TGTGCCAGCAGCGTAGATGAGACCCAGTACTTC
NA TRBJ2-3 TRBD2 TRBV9 CASSGKPGTSGGYTDTQYF TGTGCCAGCAGCGGGAAACCCGGGACTAGCGGGGGGTACACAGATACGCAGTATTTT
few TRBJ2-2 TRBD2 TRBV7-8 CASSLGLAGVSGELFF TGTGCCAGCAGCCTGGGACTAGCGGGAGTATCGGGGGAGCTGTTTTTT
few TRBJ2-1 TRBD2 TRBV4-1 CASSQGLAGVGNEQFF TGCGCCAGCAGCCAGGGACTAGCGGGTGTTGGGAATGAGCAGTTCTTC
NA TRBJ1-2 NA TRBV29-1 CSVEGALGNYGYTF TGCAGCGTTGAAGGGGCTCTAGGTAACTATGGCTACACCTTC
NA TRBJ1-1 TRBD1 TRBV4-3 CASSQGVKGALEAFF TGCGCCAGCAGCCAAGGGGTCAAGGGGGCCCTTGAAGCTTTCTTT
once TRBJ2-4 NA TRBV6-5 CASSYLRPPSDIQYF TGTGCCAGCAGTTACCTACGACCCCCTTCGGACATTCAGTACTTC
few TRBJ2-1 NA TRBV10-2 CASTGSDNEQFF TGCGCCAGCACCGGGTCTGACAATGAGCAGTTCTTC
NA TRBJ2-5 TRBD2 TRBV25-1 CASSGPWDYGQETQYF TGTGCCAGCAGTGGCCCGTGGGACTACGGGCAAGAGACCCAGTACTTC
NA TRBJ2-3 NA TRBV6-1 CAAGQSTDTQYF TGTGCCGCGGGGCAGTCCACAGATACGCAGTATTTT
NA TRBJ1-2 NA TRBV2 CASSEAIRGGYGYTF TGTGCCAGCAGTGAAGCTATCCGGGGGGGGTATGGCTACACCTTC
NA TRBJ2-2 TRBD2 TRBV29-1 CSVAGGGTSGSNTGELFF TGCAGCGTGGCTGGAGGGGGGACTAGCGGGAGCAACACCGGGGAGCTGTTTTTT
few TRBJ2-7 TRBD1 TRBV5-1 CASSPGQGHEQYF TGCGCCAGCAGCCCGGGACAGGGCCACGAGCAGTACTTC
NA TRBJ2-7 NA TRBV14 CASSQYHEQYF TGTGCCAGCAGCCAATACCACGAGCAGTACTTC
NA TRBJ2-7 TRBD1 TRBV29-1 CSVGQGPLYEQYF TGCAGCGTCGGACAGGGACCCCTCTACGAGCAGTACTTC
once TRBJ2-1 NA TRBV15 CATRPTGAGSYNEQFF TGTGCCACCAGACCTACAGGAGCTGGCTCCTACAATGAGCAGTTCTTC
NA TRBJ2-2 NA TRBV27 CASSLTGQNTGELFF TGTGCCAGCAGTTTAACGGGTCAGAACACCGGGGAGCTGTTTTTT
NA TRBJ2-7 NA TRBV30 CAWAVGAYYEQYF TGTGCCTGGGCGGTGGGAGCCTACTACGAGCAGTACTTC
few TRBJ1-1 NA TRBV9 CASSAPGWDTEAFF TGTGCCAGCAGCGCTCCAGGGTGGGACACTGAAGCTTTCTTT
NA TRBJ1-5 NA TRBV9 CASSSPPGGQPQHF TGTGCCAGCAGTTCCCCTCCGGGGGGTCAGCCCCAGCATTTT
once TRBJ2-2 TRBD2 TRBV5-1 CASSDGLAGGHGELFF TGCGCCAGCAGCGATGGACTAGCGGGAGGCCACGGGGAGCTGTTTTTT
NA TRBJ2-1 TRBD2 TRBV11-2 CASTQTGLSYNEQFF TGTGCCAGCACTCAGACGGGACTATCATACAATGAGCAGTTCTTC
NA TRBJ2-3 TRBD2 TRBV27 CASRLSPGGGGAQYF TGTGCCAGCAGACTAAGCCCTGGCGGCGGGGGGGCTCAGTATTTT
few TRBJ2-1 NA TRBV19 CASSMGETSYNEQFF TGTGCCAGTAGTATGGGTGAGACCTCATACAATGAGCAGTTCTTC
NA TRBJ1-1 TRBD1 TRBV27 CASRRQGSTEAFF TGTGCCAGCAGGCGACAGGGTTCCACTGAAGCTTTCTTT
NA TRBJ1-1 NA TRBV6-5 CASSPLARGTEAFF TGTGCCAGCAGTCCCCTAGCCCGAGGGACTGAAGCTTTCTTT
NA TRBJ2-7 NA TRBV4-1 CASSQQGTLEQYF TGCGCCAGCAGCCAACAGGGCACGCTTGAGCAGTACTTC
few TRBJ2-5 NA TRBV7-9 CASSLAADFQETQYF TGTGCCAGCAGCTTAGCGGCTGACTTTCAAGAGACCCAGTACTTC
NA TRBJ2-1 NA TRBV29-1 CSATTGGGLYNEQFF TGCAGCGCCACCACAGGAGGGGGCTTGTACAATGAGCAGTTCTTC
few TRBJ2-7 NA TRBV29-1 CSVERQSPHEQYF TGCAGCGTTGAAAGGCAGTCCCCCCACGAGCAGTACTTC
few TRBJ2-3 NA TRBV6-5 CASSYDGDTQYF TGTGCCAGCAGTTACGATGGAGATACGCAGTATTTT
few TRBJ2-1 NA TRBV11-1 CASSRPVYNEQFF TGTGCCAGCAGCCGGCCCGTATACAATGAGCAGTTCTTC
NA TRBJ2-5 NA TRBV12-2 CASRCATRGREETQYF TGTGCAAGTCGGTGCGCAACTAGGGGGAGGGAGGAGACCCAGTACTTC
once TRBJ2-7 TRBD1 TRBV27 CASSFGQGYEQYF TGTGCCAGCAGTTTCGGACAGGGCTACGAGCAGTACTTC
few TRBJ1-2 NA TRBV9 CASSVATSPGVYGYTF TGTGCCAGCAGCGTAGCTACGTCCCCAGGCGTCTATGGCTACACCTTC
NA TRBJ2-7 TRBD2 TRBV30 CAWSVRAGGPSNEQYF TGTGCCTGGAGTGTGAGAGCGGGAGGGCCCTCGAACGAGCAGTACTTC
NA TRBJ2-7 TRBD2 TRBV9 CASSGGTSGYEQYF TGTGCCAGCAGCGGGGGGACTAGCGGGTACGAGCAGTACTTC
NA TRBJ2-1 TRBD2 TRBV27 CASSTGGEQFF TGTGCCAGCTCCACGGGAGGGGAGCAGTTCTTC
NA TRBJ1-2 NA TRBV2 CASRTQELGYGYTF TGTGCCAGCAGAACCCAGGAACTGGGGTATGGCTACACCTTC
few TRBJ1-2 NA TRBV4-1 CASSQGEGLPSVVDGYTF TGCGCCAGCAGCCAAGGCGAGGGGCTGCCCTCGGTGGTAGATGGCTACACCTTC
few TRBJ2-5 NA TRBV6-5 CASSTLGGELETQYF TGTGCCAGCAGCACCCTGGGGGGAGAGTTAGAGACCCAGTACTTC
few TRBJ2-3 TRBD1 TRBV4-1 CASGWTGGADTQYF TGCGCCAGCGGCTGGACAGGGGGCGCAGATACGCAGTATTTT
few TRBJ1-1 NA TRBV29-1 CSVNTEAFF TGCAGCGTCAACACTGAAGCTTTCTTT
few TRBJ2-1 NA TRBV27 CASRTSVFEQFF TGTGCCAGCAGGACTAGTGTGTTTGAGCAGTTCTTC
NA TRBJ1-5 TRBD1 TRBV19 CATQDRGGYQPQHF TGTGCCACCCAGGACAGGGGCGGTTATCAGCCCCAGCATTTT
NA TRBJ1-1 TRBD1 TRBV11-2 CASSLGPGGITEAFF TGTGCCAGCAGCTTAGGTCCAGGGGGAATCACTGAAGCTTTCTTT
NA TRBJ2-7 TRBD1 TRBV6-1 CASSHGTGREQYF TGTGCCAGCAGTCATGGGACAGGGCGAGAGCAGTACTTC
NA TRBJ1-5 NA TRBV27 CASSFGGLQPQHF TGTGCCAGCAGTTTTGGGGGGCTTCAGCCCCAGCATTTT
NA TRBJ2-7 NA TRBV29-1 CSVLDRAGTLSYEQYF TGCAGCGTATTGGATAGGGCGGGAACCCTATCCTACGAGCAGTACTTC
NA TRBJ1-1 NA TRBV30 CAWGKSSTEAFF TGTGCCTGGGGGAAATCGAGCACTGAAGCTTTCTTT
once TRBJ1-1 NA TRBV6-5 CASTKGSLAFF TGTGCCAGCACCAAGGGGAGTTTGGCTTTCTTT
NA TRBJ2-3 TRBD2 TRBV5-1 CASSFAGGTDTQYF TGCGCCAGCAGCTTCGCGGGAGGGACAGATACGCAGTATTTT
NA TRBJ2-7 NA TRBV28 CASSLKDSTYEQYF TGTGCCAGCAGTTTAAAGGACAGCACCTACGAGCAGTACTTC
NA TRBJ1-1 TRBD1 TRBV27 CASSPRTGVPEAFF TGTGCCAGCAGTCCCAGGACAGGGGTGCCTGAAGCTTTCTTT
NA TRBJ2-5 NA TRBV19 CASSAGVGETQYF TGTGCCAGTAGCGCAGGGGTGGGAGAGACCCAGTACTTC
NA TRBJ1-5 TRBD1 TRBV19 CASRQTGGEQPQHF TGTGCCAGTAGACAGACAGGGGGCGAACAGCCCCAGCATTTT
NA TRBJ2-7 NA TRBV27 CASSYGSAYEQYF TGTGCCAGCAGTTACGGCTCTGCCTACGAGCAGTACTTC